The clone carrying this TCR beta chain was observed many times. Its antigen remains unidentified. The record originates from a study of CD8 T cells in ankylosing spondylitis. Study conclusions and caveats: Reported data indicate significant enrichment of disease-linked clones within matched ankylosing spondylitis synovial fluid. Within peripheral blood, clones linked to disease were CD8+ and relatively rare. Blood of patients with ankylosing spondylitis appeared to be characterized by a TCR beta motif of several highly homologous variants.

Preparation of TCR beta libraries was done by quantitative 5'-RACE with molecular barcodes. TCRdb reprocessed the 5' RACE reads with MiXCR, giving one entry per CDR3 protein. The sample yields approximately 140,000 distinct CDR3 sequences, around 9.3% seen once. Specimen: blood, either unsorted or a sorted T cell fraction (not recorded which). The source is a male donor with ankylosing spondylitis or in good health (not recorded which).

CDR3 sequence reads: CASSVEQGVTDTQYF. The CDR3, as DNA: TGTGCCAGCAGTGTAGAACAGGGTGTCACAGATACGCAGTATTTT. This chain links TRBV2 with TRBJ2-3, with D possibly being TRBD1 (6 bases). CDR1 is SNHLY, CDR2 FYNNEI, per germline. Trimming pared 4 bases from V and 2 bases from J, leaving 13 bases between. This CDR3 comprises 15 residues.